The next 17 T cell receptor beta chains were all read from a single sample in a study of blood T cell repertoires in COVID-19. Method: immunoSEQ multiplex PCR; TCRdb's copy keeps in-frame clones and lacks some. The sample carries about 290,000 clones, about 82% recorded once. Material for sequencing was peripheral blood. All receptors derive from a woman between 50 and 59 years old with active or convalescent COVID-19.

V and J are TRBV27 and TRBJ2-5, with TRBD2 as a possible D gene (6 bases). V was shortened by 5 bases and J by 1 base, with 11 bases between the two germline ends. The length of the CDR3 is 14 residues. CDR1 is MNHEY, CDR2 SMNVEV, per germline (reference sequence). The CDR3 coding sequence is TGTGCCAGCAGTCCCGCGGGGATCCAAGAGACCCAGTACTTC. It codes for CASSPAGIQETQYF.

The chain is built from TRBV6-5 and TRBJ1-4, with D hard to call. Trimming cost V 2 bases and J 8 bases, with 15 bases left between them. CDR3 length: 15 residues. Germline V CDR1 and CDR2: MNHEY, SVGAGI. The CDR3 sequence: CASSYETPRREKLFF. The CDR3 nucleotides are TGTGCCAGCAGTTACGAGACCCCTAGGAGGGAAAAACTGTTTTTT.

The rearrangement uses TRBV6-2 or TRBV6-3 and TRBJ2-1; D uncertain. The CDR3 sequence is 13 residues long. CDR1 and CDR2 (germline): MNHEY, SVGEGT. With 0 bases removed from V and 7 bases from J, the gap between germline ends came to 7 bases. As DNA, the CDR3 is TGTGCCAGCAGTTACTCCCAGTGGAATGAGCAGTTCTTC. Amino acids: CASSYSQWNEQFF.

Here the CDR3 reads CASSPRQEPYNEQFF. The CDR3 DNA reads TGTGCCAGCAGTCCGCGACAGGAACCCTACAATGAGCAGTTCTTC. This rearrangement joins TRBV6-5 to TRBJ2-1; a weak D match, TRBD1 (6 bases). Germline values: CDR1 MNHEY, CDR2 SVGAGI. Trimming removed 5 bases from V and 2 bases from J, with 13 bases in between. The length of the CDR3 is 15 residues.

This chain connects TRBV7-9 to TRBJ1-1; 7 positions agree with TRBD1. The germline gives CDR1 SEHNR, CDR2 FQNEAQ (reference sequence). CDR3 length equals 14 residues. V lost 5 bases, J lost 1 base, and 4 bases stayed unmatched. CDR3 bases: TGTGCCAGCAGCGCACAGGGGAGGAACACTGAAGCTTTCTTT. Protein sequence: CASSAQGRNTEAFF.

This chain links TRBV28 with TRBJ1-1; tentatively, D is TRBD1 (5 bases). This CDR3 is 15 amino acids long. CDR1 is MDHEN, CDR2 SYDVKM, per germline. V gave up 5 bases and J gave up 1 base, with 14 bases separating them. DNA for the CDR3: TGTGCCAGCAGTACCCGATGGGGGGGGAACACTGAAGCTTTCTTT. This sequence encodes CASSTRWGGNTEAFF.

The chain uses TRBV6-2 or TRBV6-3 and TRBJ1-6; no definite D call. The CDR3 has 15 amino acids. V was shortened by 4 bases and J by 11 bases, with 18 bases between the two germline ends. Germline V gene lookup returns CDR1 MNHEY and CDR2 SVGEGT. CDR3 nucleotide sequence: TGTGCCAGCAGTTCACACGGCCCGGAGGAAACACCCCTCCACTTT. Translated, it gives CASSSHGPEETPLHF.

The chain has TRBV5-1 and TRBJ2-2; TRBD2 is a possible D gene (6 bases). Germline V gene lookup returns CDR1 SGHRS and CDR2 YFSETQ. The CDR3 is 16 residues long. The V gene lost 0 bases and the J gene lost 6 bases, with 15 bases spanning the gap. The CDR3 DNA reads as TGCGCCAGCAGCTTGGCCTCGGGACTCTTCCCCGGGGAGCTGTTTTTT. Its translation is CASSLASGLFPGELFF.

This chain links TRBV7-9 with TRBJ2-1, with 9 positions matching TRBD1. Germline V CDR1 and CDR2: SEHNR, FQNEAQ (reference sequence). CDR3 length: 15 residues. V lost 6 bases, J lost 5 bases, and 8 bases stayed unmatched. CDR3: CASRTTGGLNNEQFF. The CDR3 nucleotides read TGTGCCAGCAGGACTACAGGGGGCCTCAACAATGAGCAGTTCTTC.

V usage is TRBV10-3 and J usage is TRBJ2-2; a possible D gene is TRBD2 (6 bases). Deletions cut 6 bases from V and 4 bases from J, with 18 bases between. Germline V gene data show CDR1 as ENHRY and CDR2 as SYGVKD. The CDR3 consists of 16 residues. The CDR3 protein is CAIRGGLLQRTGELFF. In DNA, the CDR3 is TGTGCCATCAGGGGGGGTCTCCTCCAACGCACCGGGGAGCTGTTTTTT.

The chain uses TRBV5-1 and TRBJ2-7, with TRBD2 as a possible D gene (6 bases). This CDR3 is 15 amino acids long. Trimming left V 0 bases short and J 1 base short, with 11 bases between. Germline V gene sequence: CDR1 SGHRS, CDR2 YFSETQ. The CDR3 bases are TGCGCCAGCAGCTTGGTGCAGGGAGGTTCCTACGAGCAGTACTTC. Its protein product is CASSLVQGGSYEQYF.

V usage is TRBV7-9 and J usage is TRBJ1-2; 12 bases line up with TRBD1. The V segment lost 5 bases and the J segment 8 bases; nucleotides outside the gene matches: 12. The V gene's germline CDR1 is SEHNR and CDR2 FQNEAQ (reference sequence). The CDR3 spans 16 residues. Here the CDR3 reads CASSPGQGASDVGYTF. The CDR3 bases are TGTGCCAGCAGCCCGGGACAGGGGGCTAGCGATGTCGGCTACACCTTC.

The chain links TRBV2 to TRBJ1-2; no clear D gene. Trimming removed 9 bases at V and 9 bases at J, with 29 bases between. CDR1 is SNHLY and CDR2 is FYNNEI in the germline V gene. This CDR3 has 16 residues. Here the CDR3 reads CARAPVGAGPGSRYTF. CDR3 sequence (DNA): TGTGCCAGGGCCCCAGTGGGCGCGGGTCCAGGCAGTCGCTACACCTTC.

This clone was seen once. The chain combines TRBV5-1 with TRBJ2-7; 7 nucleotides match TRBD2. The CDR3 runs 14 residues. The V gene's germline CDR1 is SGHRS and CDR2 YFSETQ. Trimming took 0 bases from V and 7 from J; bases not matched to a gene: 7. CDR3 region: CASSLDRLAWEQYF. CDR3 nucleotide sequence: TGCGCCAGCAGCTTGGACAGACTAGCTTGGGAGCAGTACTTC.

V gene TRBV11-3 combines with J gene TRBJ2-7, with D perhaps matching TRBD2 (5 bases). The germline V gene encodes CDR1 SGHNT and CDR2 YENEEA. The CDR3 contains 13 residues. V dropped 1 base and J dropped 4 bases, with 8 bases sitting between them. The CDR3 region has the DNA TGTGCCAGCAGCTTAGGGGAGAGTTACGAGCAGTACTTC. Its protein is CASSLGESYEQYF.

V usage is TRBV29-1 and J usage is TRBJ1-1; the D gene is possibly TRBD1 (6 bases). Trimming left V 1 base short and J 1 base short, with 7 bases between. This CDR3 is 13 amino acids long. The germline gives CDR1 SQVTM, CDR2 ANQGSEA. CDR3 nucleotide sequence: TGCAGCGTTGAAGGACAGGAGAACACTGAAGCTTTCTTT. Amino acids: CSVEGQENTEAFF.

The chain couples TRBV5-5 to TRBJ1-2; TRBD1 is a possible D gene (6 bases). Trimming cost V 1 base and J 8 bases, with 15 bases left between them. The CDR3 runs 14 residues. CDR1 is SGHKS, CDR2 YYEKEE, per germline (reference sequence). The chain's CDR3 is CASSLQRGAEGYTF. CDR3 nucleotides: TGTGCCAGCAGCTTGCAGCGGGGGGCGGAAGGCTACACCTTC.